The 21 T cell receptor beta chains below were found in one sample sequenced in a study of OX40 agonist ivuxolimab in advanced cancers. The repertoire was sequenced with immunoSEQ multiplex PCR; TCRdb's copy has only in-frame clones and lacks some. This sample yields roughly 30,000 clones, of which roughly 90% are seen a single time; about 53% belongs to the top ten. Specimen: CD4+ or CD8+ T cells sorted from blood, collected in a trial of the OX40 agonist ivuxolimab. These receptors were collected from an adult with an advanced solid tumor such as melanoma, head and neck, liver or kidney cancer.

V and J are TRBV7-8 and TRBJ2-1, with D hard to call. The V and J ends lost 3 bases and 10 bases respectively, with 10 bases between them. Germline V gene data show CDR1 as SGHVS and CDR2 as FQNEAQ. The CDR3 is made up of 12 amino acids. CDR3 in DNA: TGTGCCAGCAGCTTGACATTACTGGAGCAGTTCTTC. Amino acid sequence: CASSLTLLEQFF.

The V gene is TRBV4-3, the J gene TRBJ1-4; TRBD1 agrees at 9 bases. J gave up 7 bases and V 0 bases, and 3 bases lay outside the gene matches. Germline CDR1 LGHNA, CDR2 YSLEER. CDR3 length equals 15 residues. The CDR3 loop reads CASSQDRQGGEKLFF. As DNA, the CDR3 is TGCGCCAGCAGCCAAGACAGACAGGGGGGTGAAAAACTGTTTTTT.

The chain couples TRBV5-4 to TRBJ2-1; a weak D match, TRBD2 (6 bases). In germline, CDR1 is SGHNT, CDR2 YYREEE (reference sequence). The CDR3 extends over 13 amino acids. V shed 4 bases and J shed 8 bases, with 13 bases lying between them. In nucleotides, the CDR3 is TGTGCCAGCAGCCGGGAGACGGGTTATGAGCAGTTCTTC. Protein product: CASSRETGYEQFF. Supplemented by reference TRBV5-4 and TRBJ2-1, the full variable domain reads ETGVTQSPTHLIKTRGQQVTLRCSSQSGHNTVSWYQQALGQGPQFIFQYYREEENGRGNFPPRFSGLQFPNYSSELNVNALELDDSALYLCASSRETGYEQFFGPGTRLTVL.

CDR3 loop: CASSQGQGSSDEQFF. The CDR3 nucleotides read TGCGCCAGCAGCCAGGGACAGGGGAGTTCGGATGAGCAGTTCTTC. The chain recombines TRBV4-3 with TRBJ2-1, with 10 bases fitting TRBD1. Trimming at V came to 3 bases and at J to 8 bases, leaving 7 bases not matched to a gene. Germline CDR1 is LGHNA and CDR2 is YSLEER. There are 15 residues in the CDR3.

Only a few counts were recorded for this clone. The J gene is TRBJ1-1, the V gene TRBV4-1; D not certain. Germline V gene sequence: CDR1 MGHRA, CDR2 YSYEKL. This CDR3 spans 13 amino acids. The ends were cut back, 7 bases at V and 1 base at J, with 10 bases in the middle. The CDR3 nucleotides are TGCGCCAGCACCCGGTCGGGGAACACTGAAGCTTTCTTT. Protein sequence: CASTRSGNTEAFF.

This rearrangement joins TRBV29-1 to TRBJ1-5, with D tentatively TRBD1 (5 bases). V was trimmed by 4 bases and J by 5 bases, leaving 15 bases between them. Germline CDR1 and CDR2: SQVTM and ANQGSEA. This CDR3 region has 14 residues. The CDR3 DNA follows: TGCAGCGTTGGGGAGGCAGGGTTTTATCAGCCCCAGCATTTT. Its translation is CSVGEAGFYQPQHF.

Only a few counts were recorded for this clone. This chain joins TRBV11-2 and TRBJ2-5; no reliable D call. The CDR3 is made up of 14 amino acids. V was cut by 1 base and J by 2 bases, with 8 bases left in between. The germline V gene encodes CDR1 SGHAT and CDR2 FQNNGV. Written as DNA, the CDR3 is TGTGCCAGCAGCTTAGCGGTGGGACAAGAGACCCAGTACTTC. Translating gives CASSLAVGQETQYF.

The J gene is TRBJ2-1, the V gene TRBV11-2, with TRBD2 as a possible D gene (6 bases). The V and J ends lost 5 bases and 4 bases respectively, with 15 bases between them. This CDR3 spans 15 amino acids. Germline values: CDR1 SGHAT, CDR2 FQNNGV. The CDR3 DNA reads as TGTGCCAGCAGCCCCAAGGCGGGACCTTACAATGAGCAGTTCTTC. It encodes CASSPKAGPYNEQFF. Together with reference TRBV11-2 and TRBJ2-1, the CDR3 gives the full variable domain: EAGVAQSPRYKIIEKRQSVAFWCNPISGHATLYWYQQILGQGPKLLIQFQNNGVVDDSQLPKDRFSAERLKGVDSTLKIQPAKLEDSAVYLCASSPKAGPYNEQFFGPGTRLTVL.

The genes are TRBV7-9 and TRBJ2-7, with D perhaps TRBD2 (6 bases). The CDR3 contains 15 residues. The germline V gene encodes CDR1 SEHNR and CDR2 FQNEAQ (reference sequence). The V gene lost 0 bases and the J gene lost 1 base, with 10 bases spanning the gap. CDR3 coding DNA: TGTGCCAGCAGCTTAGCGGGCGGGAAGTCCTACGAGCAGTACTTC. Its protein product is CASSLAGGKSYEQYF.

The rearrangement links TRBV7-2 to TRBJ2-1, with D perhaps TRBD1 (5 bases). Trimming left V 6 bases short and J 5 bases short, with 17 bases between. Looked up from germline, CDR1 is SGHTA and CDR2 is FQGNSA. This CDR3 has 15 amino acids. The CDR3 DNA is TGTGCCAGCAGTTTGGAAGGGGATTTTGACAATGAGCAGTTCTTC. Protein product: CASSLEGDFDNEQFF.

In regard to this clone: One junction end disagrees with the germline gene, perhaps due to a read error. The chain is built from TRBV6-6 and TRBJ2-1; D is unresolved. CDR1 is MNHNY, CDR2 SVGAGI, per germline (reference sequence). The CDR3 runs 12 residues. Written as DNA, the CDR3 is TGTGCCAGCAGTTACTCCTTCAATGAGCAGTTCTTC. Its protein product is CASSYSFNEQFF.

The chain has TRBV10-3 and TRBJ1-1; D remains unclear. The CDR3 runs to 12 residues. Germline values: CDR1 ENHRY, CDR2 SYGVKD. V was trimmed by 6 bases and J by 1 base, leaving 6 bases between them. DNA for the CDR3: TGTGCCATCAGAGGAGGGAACACTGAAGCTTTCTTT. As protein: CAIRGGNTEAFF.

The CDR3 is CAMNRGGYEQYF. CDR3 nucleotides: TGTGCCATGAACAGGGGTGGGTACGAGCAGTACTTC. V and J are TRBV28 and TRBJ2-5; TRBD1 matches 7 bases. The J call may be wrong; the DNA end is better matched by TRBJ2-7. The length of the CDR3 is 12 residues. The germline V gene has CDR1 MDHEN and CDR2 SYDVKM.

The chain carries TRBV4-1 and TRBJ1-2; 7 bases match TRBD1. Germline CDR1 reads MGHRA; CDR2 reads YSYEKL. The CDR3 is made up of 15 amino acids. The J segment lost 2 bases and the V segment lost 0 bases, leaving 3 bases of the junction unmatched. Written as DNA, the CDR3 is TGCGCCAGCAGCCAAGAAAGGACAGGAAACTATGGCTACACCTTC. Translation: CASSQERTGNYGYTF.

The rearrangement uses TRBV4-3 and TRBJ2-3; 8 bases fit TRBD1. CDR1 is LGHNA, CDR2 YSLEER, per germline. This CDR3 comprises 16 residues. V dropped 1 base and J dropped 5; count of bases not matched to a gene: 8. CDR3 nucleotide sequence: TGCGCCAGCAGCCAAGGAAGGACAGGGACGGGAGATACGCAGTATTTT. The encoded protein is CASSQGRTGTGDTQYF.

This clone was detected only a few times. The CDR3 loop reads CASSQDNGERGQPQHF. The CDR3 nucleotides are TGCGCCAGCAGCCAAGATAACGGGGAAAGGGGTCAGCCCCAGCATTTT. The chain joins TRBV4-1 to TRBJ1-5; TRBD1 is a possible D gene (5 bases). Germline-derived CDR1 and CDR2 are MGHRA and YSYEKL. This CDR3 spans 16 amino acids. V was pared by 0 bases and J by 6 bases, with 15 bases between.

This clone has just one count. The chain couples TRBV27 to TRBJ1-2, with D unclear. Germline V gene sequence: CDR1 MNHEY, CDR2 SMNVEV (reference sequence). Between the trimmed V and J ends, which lost 2 bases and 4 bases, there was a span of 8 bases. The CDR3 runs 13 residues. CDR3 DNA: TGTGCCAGCAGTTTAGAGGGTTCCTATGGCTACACCTTC. Translating it yields CASSLEGSYGYTF.

The chain employs TRBV6-6 and TRBJ1-2; a weak D match, TRBD1 (6 bases). Trimming stripped 6 bases from V and 2 bases from J, with 16 bases between. This CDR3 is built from 15 residues. Germline loops: CDR1 MNHNY, CDR2 SVGAGI (reference sequence). For the CDR3, the DNA is TGTGCCAGCAGCTCCACTACAGGGAGCAACTATGGCTACACCTTC. Protein sequence: CASSSTTGSNYGYTF.

V is TRBV2 and J is TRBJ2-1; 7 bases fit TRBD1. The CDR3 runs 13 residues. The V segment lost 5 bases and the J segment 7 bases; nucleotides outside the gene matches: 5. Looked up from germline, CDR1 is SNHLY and CDR2 is FYNNEI. CDR3 bases: TGTGCCAGCAGTATACGGACAGGTAATGAGCAGTTCTTC. This codes for CASSIRTGNEQFF.

V usage is TRBV5-5 and J usage is TRBJ2-3, with TRBD2 matching over 7 bases. The CDR3 has 15 amino acids. Germline CDR1 SGHKS, CDR2 YYEKEE (reference sequence). V lost 0 bases and J lost 6; bases outside the gene matches: 7. The chain's CDR3 is CASSLEGPGGDTQYF. As DNA, the CDR3 is TGTGCCAGCAGCTTGGAAGGACCCGGGGGGGATACGCAGTATTTT.

This chain connects TRBV27 to TRBJ1-3; TRBD1 matches 11 bases. The CDR3 length is 14 residues. Unmatched junction bases numbered 8, after V lost 5 bases and J lost 11 bases. Germline V gives CDR1 MNHEY, CDR2 SMNVEV (reference sequence). CDR3 sequence (DNA): TGTGCCAGCAGTGGACAGGGGGCCGGGTTCCCCATATATTTT. This gives the protein CASSGQGAGFPIYF.